A selection of T cell receptor beta chains follows, all from one sample in a study of cytomegalovirus exposure and HLA in healthy donors. TCRdb keeps only in-frame clones here, not all; method: immunoSEQ multiplex PCR. The sample lists around 99,000 clones, 81% seen once, with under 2.5% in the top ten. The specimen sequenced was PBMCs. The source of these receptors is a woman aged 25 to 39 in good health and CMV-seronegative. Each CDR3 is given with its conserved first and last residue. Each record gives: clone size, V gene, J gene, D gene, CDR3 protein, CDR3 DNA. A D gene is named only where the DNA matches it firmly. Clone size is stated in some rows and not others, as once, few, many or a class when expanded.

-,TRBV11-2,TRBJ1-1,-,CASSYNRNTEAFF,TGTGCCAGCAGCTACAACAGGAACACTGAAGCTTTCTTT
-,TRBV15,TRBJ2-1,TRBD2,CATSRVKTVRAGVGYEQFF,TGTGCCACCAGCAGAGTCAAGACCGTACGAGCGGGAGTTGGCTATGAGCAGTTCTTC
-,TRBV30,TRBJ1-1,TRBD1,CAGDRENTEAFF,TGTGCCGGGGACAGGGAGAACACTGAAGCTTTCTTT
-,TRBV20-1,TRBJ2-1,-,CSAQSNEQFF,TGCAGTGCACAAAGCAATGAGCAGTTCTTC
-,TRBV28,TRBJ1-1,TRBD1,CASSFLDRALNTEAFF,TGTGCCAGCAGCTTTCTAGACAGGGCCTTGAACACTGAAGCTTTCTTT
-,TRBV13,TRBJ2-3,-,CASSLGGKPSTDTQYF,TGTGCCAGCAGCTTAGGCGGGAAACCTAGCACAGATACGCAGTATTTT
-,TRBV12-5,TRBJ2-1,-,CASGLSTEGWFF,TGTGCTAGTGGTTTGTCAACGGAGGGCTGGTTCTTC
-,TRBV7-9,TRBJ1-1,-,CASSFELRMNTEAFF,TGTGCCAGCAGCTTCGAACTTAGAATGAACACTGAAGCTTTCTTT
-,TRBV10-3,TRBJ2-7,TRBD2,CAIRGTSGSVDEQYF,TGTGCCATCAGAGGGACTAGCGGGAGTGTCGACGAGCAGTACTTC
-,TRBV5-1,TRBJ1-6,-,CASSELGSPLHF,TGCGCCAGCAGCGAGCTCGGTTCACCCCTCCACTTT
-,TRBV4-3,TRBJ2-3,TRBD2,CASSRGTSGDTQYF,TGCGCCAGCAGCCGTGGGACTAGCGGAGATACGCAGTATTTT
-,TRBV7-6,TRBJ2-5,TRBD2,CASSTTPGGQETQYF,TGTGCCAGCAGCACAACCCCGGGGGGGCAAGAGACCCAGTACTTC
-,TRBV6-5,TRBJ2-1,-,CASTNGAYNEQFF,TGTGCCAGCACCAATGGAGCCTACAATGAGCAGTTCTTC
-,TRBV27,TRBJ2-6,-,CASQGTGANVLTF,TGTGCCTCGCAGGGGACTGGGGCCAACGTCCTGACTTTC
few,TRBV14,TRBJ1-3,-,CASSGPGNTIYF,TGTGCCAGCAGCGGGCCTGGAAACACCATATATTTT
-,TRBV2,TRBJ2-3,TRBD2,CASSERAGRVTDTQYF,TGTGCCAGCAGTGAGCGGGCAGGGAGGGTCACAGATACGCAGTATTTT
once,TRBV6-5,TRBJ2-1,-,CASSYSQRDIRNEQFF,TGTGCCAGCAGTTACTCCCAGCGTGATATTCGGAATGAGCAGTTCTTC
-,TRBV11-2,TRBJ2-1,-,CASSLWIGVSEQFF,TGTGCCAGCAGCTTATGGATCGGGGTGAGTGAGCAGTTCTTC
-,TRBV19,TRBJ2-3,TRBD1,CASSRRQGVSSDTQYF,TGTGCCAGTAGTAGAAGACAGGGGGTGAGTTCAGATACGCAGTATTTT
-,TRBV11-2,TRBJ2-3,TRBD1,CASSSDRAADTQYF,TGTGCCAGCAGCTCTGACAGGGCGGCAGATACGCAGTATTTT
-,TRBV6-5,TRBJ2-7,-,CASSYSTGGNEQYF,TGTGCCAGCAGTTACTCGACGGGTGGAAACGAGCAGTACTTC
-,TRBV11-2,TRBJ2-1,-,CASRMTQGWVQFF,TGTGCCAGCAGGATGACCCAGGGTTGGGTGCAGTTCTTC
-,TRBV9,TRBJ2-7,TRBD2,CASSLAGEIYEQYF,TGTGCCAGCAGCTTAGCGGGAGAAATCTACGAGCAGTACTTC
-,TRBV27,TRBJ2-7,-,CASSLSSPQISSYEQYF,TGTGCCAGCAGTTTATCGAGCCCGCAAATTAGCTCCTACGAGCAGTACTTC
few,TRBV7-8,TRBJ1-2,-,CASSLVPWGGIYGYTF,TGTGCCAGCAGCTTAGTTCCGTGGGGGGGGATTTATGGCTACACCTTC
few,TRBV28,TRBJ2-1,-,CASSLLGRWAGENEQFF,TGTGCCAGCAGTTTATTGGGGCGGTGGGCAGGGGAGAATGAGCAGTTCTTC
-,TRBV25-1,TRBJ2-7,-,CASSDRHSIYEQYF,TGTGCCAGCAGTGATCGTCACAGCATCTACGAGCAGTACTTC
-,TRBV7-3,TRBJ2-1,TRBD2,CASSSSTSGRVSEQFF,TGTGCCAGCAGCTCGTCGACTAGCGGGAGAGTGAGTGAGCAGTTCTTC
-,TRBV6-1,TRBJ1-2,-,CASTRSGQINYGYTF,TGTGCCAGCACCAGAAGTGGACAGATAAACTATGGCTACACCTTC
once,TRBV4-1,TRBJ2-6,-,CASSQDFGSGANVLTF,TGCGCCAGCAGCCAAGACTTCGGGTCCGGGGCCAACGTCCTGACTTTC
-,TRBV7-9,TRBJ1-1,-,CASSLTGMNTEAFF,TGTGCCAGCAGCTTAACAGGCATGAACACTGAAGCTTTCTTT
-,TRBV28,TRBJ2-7,-,CASQSTGVLGEQYF,TGTGCCAGCCAGTCGACCGGGGTCTTAGGCGAGCAGTACTTC
-,TRBV30,TRBJ2-5,TRBD2,CAWVGLGIEAQYF,TGTGCCTGGGTCGGACTAGGGATAGAGGCCCAGTACTTC
-,TRBV7-9,TRBJ1-1,-,CASSFRGMNTEAFF,TGTGCCAGCAGCTTTCGGGGTATGAACACTGAAGCTTTCTTT
-,TRBV6-5,TRBJ2-7,-,CASSYLGHGAYEQYF,TGTGCCAGCAGTTACCTGGGACACGGAGCCTACGAGCAGTACTTC
-,TRBV10-3,TRBJ2-6,-,CAISEIGESGANVLTF,TGTGCCATCAGTGAGATCGGGGAATCTGGGGCCAACGTCCTGACTTTC
-,TRBV7-9,TRBJ1-5,-,CASSFNSDQPQHF,TGTGCCAGCAGCTTCAATTCGGATCAGCCCCAGCATTTT
few,TRBV7-2,TRBJ1-2,-,CASSLSRGNYGYTF,TGTGCCAGCAGCTTATCGCGGGGGAACTATGGCTACACCTTC
-,TRBV4-2,TRBJ2-7,TRBD2,CASSLLPSAGAYEQYF,TGTGCCAGCAGCCTCCTACCCTCAGCGGGAGCCTACGAGCAGTACTTC
-,TRBV15,TRBJ2-1,TRBD2,CATSGRTSGRYNEQFF,TGTGCCACCAGCGGGAGGACTAGCGGGAGGTACAATGAGCAGTTCTTC
-,TRBV9,TRBJ2-3,TRBD2,CASTLAGGSTDTQYF,TGTGCCAGCACCCTAGCGGGAGGGTCAACAGATACGCAGTATTTT
-,TRBV7-9,TRBJ1-1,-,CSSSSKEGRVAEAFF,TGTTCCAGCAGCTCGAAGGAGGGCAGGGTGGCTGAAGCTTTCTTT
-,TRBV7-8,TRBJ2-1,-,CASSLARIASFEQFF,TGTGCCAGCAGCTTAGCGCGGATCGCCTCTTTTGAGCAGTTCTTC
once,TRBV4-1,TRBJ2-3,-,CASSRDPSSDTQYF,TGCGCCAGCAGCCGCGATCCGTCATCAGATACGCAGTATTTT
-,TRBV7-9,TRBJ2-3,TRBD1,CASSLRVRTGVTDTQYF,TGTGCCAGCAGCTTGCGAGTGAGGACAGGGGTCACAGATACGCAGTATTTT
-,TRBV7-6,TRBJ2-1,TRBD1,CASSLNRGRSNEQFF,TGTGCCAGCAGCTTAAACAGGGGCAGGTCCAATGAGCAGTTCTTC
-,TRBV7-2,TRBJ2-5,-,CASSLAWGVGGKLGQETQYF,TGTGCCAGCAGCTTAGCTTGGGGGGTTGGAGGGAAGTTGGGCCAAGAGACCCAGTACTTC
few,TRBV25-1,TRBJ2-7,TRBD1,CASSPGQGASEQYF,TGTGCCAGCAGTCCGGGACAGGGGGCCAGCGAGCAGTACTTC
-,TRBV5-4,TRBJ1-6,-,CASSLGRATNSPLHF,TGTGCCAGCAGCTTGGGCAGGGCAACCAATTCACCCCTCCACTTT